The 28 T cell receptor beta chains below were found in one sample sequenced in a study of OX40 agonist ivuxolimab in advanced cancers. The repertoire was sequenced with immunoSEQ multiplex PCR; TCRdb's copy has only in-frame clones and lacks some. The repertoire holds approximately 100,000 clones, 90% seen once, with approximately 0.3% in the top ten. The source was CD4+ or CD8+ T cells sorted from blood, collected in a trial of the OX40 agonist ivuxolimab. These receptors were collected from an adult with an advanced solid tumor such as melanoma, head and neck, liver or kidney cancer.

The gene calls are TRBV28 and TRBJ2-5; 8 bases map to TRBD2. The germline CDR1 and CDR2 sequences are MDHEN and SYDVKM. The CDR3 sequence is 15 residues long. Unmatched junction bases numbered 7, after V lost 2 bases and J lost 5 bases. In nucleotides, the CDR3 is TGTGCCAGCAGTTTAGGCGGGAGGCGGGTGGAGACCCAGTACTTC. It yields the protein CASSLGGRRVETQYF.

The V gene is TRBV4-1, the J gene TRBJ2-7, with 8 bases lining up with TRBD1. The CDR3 has 16 amino acids. Germline V gives CDR1 MGHRA, CDR2 YSYEKL. V was clipped by 0 bases and J by 2 bases; unmatched bases: 6. The CDR3 reads CASSQDLGTGPYEQYF. The CDR3 nucleotides are TGCGCCAGCAGCCAAGACCTGGGGACAGGCCCCTACGAGCAGTACTTC.

V is TRBV14 and J is TRBJ2-5; 11 bases match TRBD2. Trimming took 4 bases from V and 1 from J; bases not matched to a gene: 8. The CDR3 totals 17 residues. Germline V lookup: CDR1 SGHDN, CDR2 FVKESK. CDR3 protein: CASSPYQLAGVQETQYF. DNA of the CDR3: TGTGCCAGCAGCCCTTACCAACTAGCGGGAGTCCAAGAGACCCAGTACTTC.

Regarding this clone: Other DNA variants within this sample encode the same CDR3. This chain joins TRBV7-2 and TRBJ2-1; 9 bases line up with TRBD1. Germline CDR1 and CDR2: SGHTA and FQGNSA. The V gene end was trimmed by 6 bases and the J gene end by 2 bases; junction bases not matched to a gene: 5. This CDR3 contains 15 residues. The CDR3 sequence: CASSSDRGAYNEQFF. CDR3 sequence (DNA): TGTGCCAGCAGTTCCGACAGGGGGGCCTACAATGAGCAGTTCTTC. Full variable domain (rest looked up from reference TRBV7-2 and TRBJ2-1): GAGVSQSPSNKVTEKGKDVELRCDPISGHTALYWYRQSLGQGLEFLIYFQGNSAPDKSGLPSDRFSAERTGGSVSTLTIQRTQQEDSAVYLCASSSDRGAYNEQFFGPGTRLTVL.

This clone was detected only a few times. This rearrangement joins TRBV5-1 to TRBJ2-3; TRBD2 might be the D (5 bases). The CDR3 sequence is 16 residues long. Trimming removed 2 bases from V and 4 bases from J, with 17 bases in between. CDR1 is SGHRS, CDR2 YFSETQ, per germline. The CDR3 protein is CASSFGRAGGSDTQYF. The CDR3 DNA reads TGCGCCAGCAGCTTTGGTCGGGCGGGCGGGTCAGATACGCAGTATTTT.

The chain joins TRBV28 to TRBJ2-6; D may match TRBD1 or TRBD2 (5 bases each). V lost 5 bases and J 0 bases, leaving 14 bases between the germline ends. CDR1 and CDR2 (germline): MDHEN, SYDVKM. This CDR3 contains 17 residues. The DNA of the CDR3 is TGTGCCAGCAGTAAGGCCTCAGGGAGCTCTGGGGCCAACGTCCTGACTTTC. Protein: CASSKASGSSGANVLTF.

The DNA of the CDR3 is TGTGCCAGTAGTATAGATCGAGGCAGGGGAGAGACCCAGTACTTC. Translated, it gives CASSIDRGRGETQYF. This rearrangement joins TRBV19 to TRBJ2-5; tentatively, D is TRBD1 (6 bases). The germline V and J ends were trimmed by 0 bases and 4 bases, with 12 bases remaining between them. The germline V gene has CDR1 LNHDA and CDR2 SQIVND (reference sequence). There are 15 residues in the CDR3.

V is TRBV25-1 and J is TRBJ2-5; 8 bases fit TRBD1. The CDR3 has 16 residues. Germline CDR1 MGHDK, CDR2 SYGVNS. J lost 1 base, V lost 3 bases, and 7 bases had no gene match. CDR3 bases: TGTGCCAGCAGTGAGACAGGGGCGAGACTCCAAGAGACCCAGTACTTC. This codes for CASSETGARLQETQYF. The entire variable domain, with the rest obtained from reference TRBV25-1 and TRBJ2-5, is as follows: EADIYQTPRYLVIGTGKKITLECSQTMGHDKMYWYQQDPGMELHLIHYSYGVNSTEKGDLSSESTVSRIRTEHFPLTLESARPSHTSQYLCASSETGARLQETQYFGPGTRLLVL.

The chain is built from TRBV9 and TRBJ2-1, with 10 bases fitting TRBD2. Unmatched junction bases numbered 3, after V lost 0 bases and J lost 3 bases. Germline CDR1 SGDLS, CDR2 YYNGEE. CDR3 length: 16 residues. The CDR3 DNA reads TGTGCCAGCAGCGTAGGACTAGCGGGCAACTACAATGAGCAGTTCTTC. This codes for CASSVGLAGNYNEQFF.

The genes are TRBV29-1 and TRBJ2-3, with D perhaps TRBD1 or TRBD2 (6 bases each). Trimming took off 7 bases at V and 3 bases at J, with 14 bases between the two ends. Germline values: CDR1 SQVTM, CDR2 ANQGSEA. This CDR3 has 13 residues. The CDR3 sequence: CSGARGATDTQYF. The CDR3 nucleotides are TGCAGCGGAGCAAGGGGGGCTACAGATACGCAGTATTTT.

This chain uses TRBV11-2 with TRBJ2-2, with unresolved D. The CDR3 sequence is 15 residues long. Germline CDR1 reads SGHAT; CDR2 reads FQNNGV. Trimming took off 1 base at V and 1 base at J, with 7 bases between the two ends. In DNA, the CDR3 is TGTGCCAGCAGCTTAGGTGGCAAGAACACCGGGGAGCTGTTTTTT. Residues: CASSLGGKNTGELFF.

This clone was counted a single time. This chain connects TRBV27 to TRBJ2-7; either TRBD1 or TRBD2 may supply D (5 bases each). V lost 4 bases and J lost 8, with 18 bases in between. The germline CDR1 and CDR2 sequences are MNHEY and SMNVEV (reference sequence). The CDR3 consists of 14 residues. CDR3 coding DNA: TGTGCCAGCAGTTCGGGACCTCCGGCGGGCAAGCAGTACTTC. As protein: CASSSGPPAGKQYF.

V usage is TRBV19 and J usage is TRBJ2-4; 8 bases are shared with TRBD1. The CDR3 contains 18 residues. The V segment lost 7 bases and the J segment 0 bases; nucleotides outside the gene matches: 14. In germline, CDR1 is LNHDA, CDR2 SQIVND (reference sequence). In nucleotides, the CDR3 is TGTGCCAGTAAGTCTAGGACAGGGAGTTTCCTAGCCAAAAACATTCAGTACTTC. Its protein product is CASKSRTGSFLAKNIQYF. Supplemented by reference TRBV19 and TRBJ2-4, the full variable domain reads DGGITQSPKYLFRKEGQNVTLSCEQNLNHDAMYWYRQDPGQGLRLIYYSQIVNDFQKGDIAEGYSVSREKKESFPLTVTSAQKNPTAFYLCASKSRTGSFLAKNIQYFGAGTRLSVL.

The V gene is TRBV27, the J gene TRBJ2-1; a possible D gene is TRBD2 (7 bases). Trimming took 6 bases from V and 2 from J, leaving 17 bases between them. The CDR3 runs 16 residues. Per germline, CDR1 MNHEY and CDR2 SMNVEV (reference sequence). DNA of the CDR3: TGTGCCAGCAGCGTAGGGGGACTACCACCCTACAATGAGCAGTTCTTC. This sequence encodes CASSVGGLPPYNEQFF.

The V gene is TRBV6-1, the J gene TRBJ1-1; tentative D call: TRBD1 (5 bases). There are 13 residues in the CDR3. V shed 8 bases and J shed 4 bases, with 14 bases lying between them. Germline V gives CDR1 MNHNS, CDR2 SASEGT. The CDR3 nucleotides read TGTGCCAGCCCTGACCCAGGGAGCACTGAAGCTTTCTTT. Encoded protein: CASPDPGSTEAFF.

V is TRBV30 and J is TRBJ1-6, with D unclear. CDR3 size: 16 residues. CDR1 is GTSNPN and CDR2 is SVGIG in the germline V gene (reference sequence). Trimming stripped 4 bases from V and 8 bases from J, with 21 bases between. The CDR3 DNA reads as TGTGCCTGGAAGTCGACCGCCCGGGGTACTTATTCACCCCTCCACTTT. Its protein product is CAWKSTARGTYSPLHF.

This clone was detected once. The chain recombines TRBV15 with TRBJ2-7, with TRBD1 matching over 10 bases. The CDR3 is made up of 16 amino acids. Germline loops: CDR1 LNHNV, CDR2 YYDKDF (reference sequence). V trimming: 3 bases; J trimming: 2 bases; junction bases outside the gene matches: 7. CDR3 residues: CATSRRFGTGAYEQYF. Written as DNA, the CDR3 is TGTGCCACCAGCAGGCGGTTCGGGACAGGGGCCTACGAGCAGTACTTC.

The rearrangement uses TRBV5-1 and TRBJ2-7; tentative D call: TRBD2 (6 bases). The CDR3 has 12 residues. Deletions cut 4 bases from V and 7 bases from J, with 12 bases between. The V gene's germline CDR1 is SGHRS and CDR2 YFSETQ. The chain's CDR3 is CASSQMGGEQYF. The CDR3 DNA is TGCGCCAGCAGCCAAATGGGAGGTGAGCAGTACTTC.

CDR3 sequence reads: CASSLRGRPETQYF. CDR3 sequence (DNA): TGTGCCAGCAGCTTAAGGGGGCGCCCGGAGACCCAGTACTTC. The chain recombines TRBV7-2 with TRBJ2-5, with 7 bases lining up with TRBD1. Germline CDR1 and CDR2: SGHTA and FQGNSA. The trim removed 2 bases at V and 5 bases at J, leaving 5 bases unmatched. The length of the CDR3 is 14 residues. Looking up the rest from reference TRBV7-2 and TRBJ2-5 gives the full variable domain: GAGVSQSPSNKVTEKGKDVELRCDPISGHTALYWYRQSLGQGLEFLIYFQGNSAPDKSGLPSDRFSAERTGGSVSTLTIQRTQQEDSAVYLCASSLRGRPETQYFGPGTRLLVL.

The gene calls are TRBV7-6 and TRBJ2-3; D might be TRBD2 (6 bases). V lost 5 bases and J lost 5, with 14 bases in between. This CDR3 has 14 amino acids. Germline CDR1 reads SGHVS; CDR2 reads FNYEAQ. CDR3 region: CASSQTSLGDTQYF. For the CDR3, the DNA is TGTGCCAGCAGCCAGACTAGTCTGGGAGATACGCAGTATTTT.

The rearrangement joins TRBV19 to TRBJ2-4; D is possibly TRBD1 or TRBD2 (5 bases each). Germline-derived CDR1 and CDR2 are LNHDA and SQIVND (reference sequence). This CDR3 has 14 residues. Trimming removed 10 bases from V and 4 bases from J, with 17 bases in between. The CDR3 region is CATQARGLKNIQYF. The CDR3 region has the DNA TGTGCCACACAGGCCCGGGGCTTAAAAAACATTCAGTACTTC.

This clone was detected only once. The rearrangement uses TRBV28 and TRBJ2-5; D perhaps matches TRBD1 (6 bases). CDR3 length: 15 amino acids. V was trimmed by 5 bases and J by 4 bases, leaving 17 bases between them. CDR1 MDHEN and CDR2 SYDVKM come from the germline V gene. This chain's CDR3 is CASSLRQAGPETQYF. CDR3 nucleotides: TGTGCCAGCAGTCTTCGACAGGCCGGCCCAGAGACCCAGTACTTC.

V usage is TRBV7-2 and J usage is TRBJ2-5; D possibly corresponds to TRBD1 (6 bases). The CDR3 loop spans 13 amino acids. Germline lookup yields CDR1 SGHTA and CDR2 FQGNSA. Between the trimmed V and J ends, which lost 3 bases and 5 bases, there was a span of 10 bases. The CDR3 nucleotides are TGTGCCAGCAGCTTCAAAAGGGGGGAGACCCAGTACTTC. Amino acids: CASSFKRGETQYF.

This clone occurred once. The chain links TRBV2 to TRBJ1-5; weak D call: TRBD1 (5 bases). CDR1 SNHLY and CDR2 FYNNEI come from the germline V gene. Trimming shortened V by 6 bases and J by 3 bases, and 12 bases separated the two germline ends. CDR3 length: 14 amino acids. The CDR3 protein is CASRGDGLNQPQHF. In DNA, the CDR3 is TGTGCCAGCAGGGGGGACGGACTCAATCAGCCCCAGCATTTT. The full variable domain, in which reference TRBV2 and TRBJ1-5 provide the parts outside the CDR3, is EPEVTQTPSHQVTQMGQEVILRCVPISNHLYFYWYRQILGQKVEFLVSFYNNEISEKSEIFDDQFSVERPDGSNFTLKIRSTKLEDSAMYFCASRGDGLNQPQHFGDGTRLSIL.

J is TRBJ2-2 and V is TRBV4-2; 7 positions match TRBD1. Germline CDR1 LGHNA, CDR2 YNFKEQ. V was pared by 4 bases and J by 4 bases, with 9 bases of the junction left unmatched. The CDR3 is made up of 16 amino acids. Written as DNA, the CDR3 is TGTGCCAGCAGCCCATCATCCGGGACAGCCACCGGGGAGCTGTTTTTT. Translation: CASSPSSGTATGELFF.

This clone has a single count. The chain links TRBV5-1 to TRBJ2-1; D may correspond to TRBD1 or TRBD2 (6 bases each). Germline V gene lookup returns CDR1 SGHRS and CDR2 YFSETQ. This CDR3 region has 14 residues. Trimming left V 3 bases short and J 4 bases short, with 11 bases between. The CDR3 coding sequence is TGCGCCAGCAGCTGGGGGGCACAGTACAATGAGCAGTTCTTC. The encoded protein is CASSWGAQYNEQFF.

The chain uses TRBV5-1 and TRBJ1-4; 9 nucleotides line up with TRBD1. J gave up 5 bases and V 2 bases, and 1 base lay outside the gene matches. This CDR3 has 14 amino acids. Germline V gene sequence: CDR1 SGHRS, CDR2 YFSETQ. The CDR3 loop is CASSFGTGNEKLFF. The CDR3 coding sequence is TGCGCCAGCAGCTTCGGGACAGGGAATGAAAAACTGTTTTTT.

The rearrangement links TRBV4-1 to TRBJ2-5, with D perhaps matching TRBD2 (5 bases). Deletions cut 4 bases from V and 1 base from J, with 10 bases between. The CDR3 extends over 14 amino acids. CDR1 and CDR2 (germline): MGHRA, YSYEKL. The CDR3 loop reads CASSLKGGQETQYF. CDR3 DNA: TGCGCCAGCAGCCTAAAAGGAGGCCAAGAGACCCAGTACTTC.